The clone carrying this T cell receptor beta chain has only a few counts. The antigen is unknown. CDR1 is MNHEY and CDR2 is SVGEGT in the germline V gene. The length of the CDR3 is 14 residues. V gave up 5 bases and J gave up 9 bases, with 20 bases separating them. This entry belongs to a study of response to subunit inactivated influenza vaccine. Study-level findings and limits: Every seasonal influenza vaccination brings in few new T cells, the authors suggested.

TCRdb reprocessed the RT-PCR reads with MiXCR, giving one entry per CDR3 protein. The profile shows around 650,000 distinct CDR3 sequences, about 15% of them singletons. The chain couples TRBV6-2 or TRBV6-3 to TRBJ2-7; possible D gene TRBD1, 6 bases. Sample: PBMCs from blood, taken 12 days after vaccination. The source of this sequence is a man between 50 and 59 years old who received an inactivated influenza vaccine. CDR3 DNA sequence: TGTGCCAGCAGTAACCAACCGGGACACGATCGGCAGTACTTC. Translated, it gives CASSNQPGHDRQYF.